This is a list of T cell receptor beta chains from one sample in a study of blood T cells in healthy people across ages. Using its own MiXCR run on the 5' RACE reads, TCRdb lists one record per CDR3 protein. The sample carries 800,000 to 950,000 distinct CDR3 sequences, about 27% recorded once. Another study also made use of these data, one on T cells of mothers and their children.

The specimen was blood. The receptors were gathered from a woman aged 40-49 years in good health. The CDR3 runs from the conserved cysteine through the conserved F or W. The D gene is left open where the match is weak. The size of a clone is reported for some rows only, either as once, few or many, or as a class for expanded clones.

>few|TRBV12-3/TRBV12-4|16|TRBD2|TRBJ2-3
CASSLELAANTDTQYF
TGTGCCAGCAGTTTAGAGCTAGCGGCGAACACAGATACGCAGTATTTT
>.|TRBV15|16|TRBD1|TRBJ2-5
CATSRGTGHPQETQYF
TGTGCCACCAGCAGAGGGACAGGGCATCCCCAAGAGACCCAGTACTTC
>.|TRBV20-1|14|.|TRBJ1-2
CSARDGQYAYGYTF
TGCAGTGCTAGAGATGGACAGTATGCCTATGGCTACACCTTC
>many|TRBV29-1|12|.|TRBJ1-2
CSVDPTDYGYTF
TGCAGCGTTGATCCGACCGACTATGGCTACACCTTC
>.|TRBV20-1|13|.|TRBJ2-7
CSASPSTSYEQYF
TGCAGTGCTAGTCCTAGCACTTCCTACGAGCAGTACTTC
>few|TRBV20-1|13|.|TRBJ1-6
CSASNAVNSPLHF
TGCAGTGCTAGCAATGCCGTTAATTCACCCCTCCACTTT
>many|TRBV20-1|16|TRBD2|TRBJ2-3
CSASAGLAGVTDTQYF
TGCAGTGCTAGTGCTGGACTAGCGGGAGTCACAGATACGCAGTATTTT
>.|TRBV7-2|20|TRBD2|TRBJ2-3
CASSLGPGGTYLIGTDTQYF
TGTGCCAGCAGCTTAGGGCCGGGGGGGACTTATTTGATCGGCACAGATACGCAGTATTTT
>many|TRBV11-2|14|.|TRBJ2-7
CASSLWSVGLEQYF
TGTGCCAGCAGCTTATGGTCTGTGGGCCTCGAGCAGTACTTC
>many|TRBV18|14|.|TRBJ2-7
CASSPQSQTYEQYF
TGTGCCAGCTCACCACAGAGTCAGACCTACGAGCAGTACTTC
>many|TRBV5-8|12|.|TRBJ2-5
CASSWHKETQYF
TGTGCCAGCAGCTGGCACAAGGAGACCCAGTACTTC
>.|TRBV6-2/TRBV6-3|14|.|TRBJ2-5
CASSHTRTEETQYF
TGTGCCAGCAGTCACACGCGGACAGAGGAGACCCAGTACTTC
>few|TRBV29-1|15|.|TRBJ2-1
CSVDVARGGYPEQFF
TGCAGCGTTGACGTGGCGAGGGGGGGCTATCCTGAGCAGTTCTTC
>.|TRBV7-9|14|TRBD1|TRBJ2-7
CASIIGQGANEQYF
TGTGCCAGCATCATCGGGCAGGGGGCAAACGAGCAGTACTTC
>.|TRBV20-1|15|.|TRBJ2-3
CSARKGGPNTDTQYF
TGCAGTGCTAGAAAGGGGGGGCCTAACACAGATACGCAGTATTTT
>.|TRBV5-1|15|.|TRBJ2-7
CASTEMGLLYDEQYF
TGCGCCAGCACCGAGATGGGACTCCTGTATGACGAGCAGTACTTC
>.|TRBV12-3/TRBV12-4|11|.|TRBJ2-1
CASSFSTKQFF
TGTGCCAGCAGTTTTAGTACTAAGCAGTTCTTC
>once|TRBV6-1|14|TRBD1|TRBJ2-7
CASSLRGPEDEQYF
TGTGCCAGCAGTCTCAGGGGGCCTGAGGACGAGCAGTACTTC
>.|TRBV4-1|15|.|TRBJ1-5
CASSQGGVSGQPQHF
TGCGCCAGCAGCCAAGGCGGGGTCTCCGGACAGCCCCAGCATTTT
>.|TRBV11-1|14|TRBD1|TRBJ1-2
CASTWDRETHGYTF
TGTGCCAGCACCTGGGACAGGGAGACCCATGGCTACACCTTC
>.|TRBV3-1|12|.|TRBJ2-6
CASSTMANVLTF
TGTGCCAGCAGCACCATGGCCAACGTCCTGACTTTC
>few|TRBV2|11|.|TRBJ2-1
CASMMLGEQFF
TGTGCCAGCATGATGTTGGGTGAGCAGTTCTTC
>.|TRBV12-3/TRBV12-4|15|.|TRBJ2-6
CASSSPGGRANVLTF
TGTGCCAGCAGTTCCCCCGGTGGGAGGGCCAACGTCCTGACTTTC
>.|TRBV5-1|15|.|TRBJ1-1
CASSPGRGGFTEAFF
TGCGCCAGCAGCCCAGGGAGGGGTGGATTCACTGAAGCTTTCTTT
>.|TRBV4-3|15|.|TRBJ2-7
CASSQGLGRSYEQYF
TGCGCCAGCAGCCAAGGTCTCGGTCGTTCCTACGAGCAGTACTTC
>few|TRBV20-1|13|.|TRBJ1-2
CSGKYRQGYGYTF
TGCAGTGGGAAGTACCGGCAGGGTTATGGCTACACCTTC
>.|TRBV10-3|14|TRBD2|TRBJ2-2
CAISPTSGTGELFF
TGTGCCATCAGTCCTACTAGCGGGACCGGGGAGCTGTTTTTT
>few|TRBV29-1|16|TRBD1|TRBJ1-2
CSVEPLGDRWGSGYTF
TGCAGCGTTGAGCCCCTTGGGGACAGGTGGGGAAGTGGCTACACCTTC
>many|TRBV7-9|19|.|TRBJ2-5
CASSGFGGLHQDYQETQYF
TGTGCCAGCAGCGGATTCGGGGGGCTCCATCAGGACTATCAAGAGACCCAGTACTTC
>.|TRBV13|18|TRBD1|TRBJ1-3
CASSLNGGGQVSGNTIYF
TGTGCCAGCAGCTTAAACGGTGGAGGACAGGTCTCTGGAAACACCATATATTTT
>many|TRBV29-1|12|.|TRBJ2-3
CSVAGSTDTQYF
TGCAGCGTTGCCGGTTCCACAGATACGCAGTATTTT
>.|TRBV6-1|13|.|TRBJ1-6
CAALGNRNSPLHF
TGTGCCGCCTTAGGTAACAGGAATTCACCCCTCCACTTT
>.|TRBV20-1|15|.|TRBJ2-3
CSARRVSEITDTQYF
TGCAGTGCTAGAAGGGTGTCGGAGATCACAGATACGCAGTATTTT
>.|TRBV5-1|15|TRBD1|TRBJ1-6
CASSIDRGRVSPLHF
TGCGCCAGCAGCATCGACAGGGGAAGGGTTTCACCCCTCCACTTT
>few|TRBV7-6|15|TRBD1|TRBJ1-2
CASSSGGSPNYGYTF
TGTGCCAGCAGCTCAGGGGGATCCCCTAACTATGGCTACACCTTC
>many|TRBV7-3|13|.|TRBJ2-5
CASSYGRQETQYF
TGTGCCAGCAGCTATGGGCGGCAAGAGACCCAGTACTTC
>few|TRBV9|14|.|TRBJ2-5
CASRSGGSQETQYF
TGCGCCAGCAGGTCCGGAGGGAGCCAAGAGACCCAGTACTTC
>few|TRBV5-5|17|.|TRBJ1-1
CASSLGAAPHVDTEAFF
TGTGCCAGCAGCTTGGGGGCCGCCCCACACGTGGACACTGAAGCTTTCTTT
>many|TRBV5-1|16|TRBD1|TRBJ2-7
CASSPLPGQGDYEQYF
TGCGCCAGCAGCCCACTTCCGGGTCAGGGGGACTACGAGCAGTACTTC
>.|TRBV5-1|15|TRBD1|TRBJ2-5
CASSHRDRVRETQYF
TGCGCCAGCAGCCACCGGGACAGGGTTAGAGAGACCCAGTACTTC
>many|TRBV9|13|TRBD1|TRBJ2-3
CASSAFTGGTQYF
TGTGCCAGCAGCGCTTTTACAGGGGGGACGCAGTATTTT
>.|TRBV5-1|14|.|TRBJ2-1
CASSSRTESNEQFF
TGCGCCAGCAGCTCTCGGACAGAGTCTAATGAGCAGTTCTTC
>.|TRBV7-3|15|TRBD2|TRBJ2-5
CASSNGLAGSETQYF
TGTGCCAGCAGCAACGGACTAGCGGGGAGCGAGACCCAGTACTTC
>.|TRBV20-1|13|.|TRBJ1-2
CSAGGIANYGYTF
TGCAGTGCTGGGGGGATAGCTAACTATGGCTACACCTTC
>few|TRBV7-3|15|.|TRBJ1-5
CASSLTGHKRQPQHF
TGTGCCAGCAGCTTAACGGGACACAAAAGGCAGCCCCAGCATTTT
>.|TRBV28|14|.|TRBJ1-6
CASSLGTLSSPLHF
TGTGCCAGCAGTTTAGGGACCCTGAGTTCACCCCTCCACTTT
>few|TRBV25-1|17|.|TRBJ2-5
CASSSQVRETHKETQYF
TGTGCCAGCAGTTCCCAAGTGCGGGAAACGCACAAAGAGACCCAGTACTTC
>.|TRBV20-1|13|.|TRBJ1-1
CSARGTPNTEAFF
TGCAGTGCTAGAGGCACACCGAACACTGAAGCTTTCTTT
>.|TRBV7-6|14|TRBD1|TRBJ1-4
CASSLRDREGRRFF
TGTGCCAGCAGCTTACGGGACAGGGAGGGGCGTAGGTTTTTT
>few|TRBV12-3/TRBV12-4|15|.|TRBJ2-5
CASSPPPPFQETQYF
TGTGCCAGCAGCCCGCCCCCCCCCTTCCAAGAGACCCAGTACTTC
>.|TRBV10-3|15|TRBD1|TRBJ2-1
CAISEWDRGGNEQFF
TGTGCCATCAGTGAATGGGACAGGGGTGGGAATGAGCAGTTCTTC